The 32 T cell receptor beta chains presented below share a single source sample, sequenced in a study of blood T cell repertoires in COVID-19. The table came from immunoSEQ multiplex PCR; TCRdb's copy has only in-frame clones and leaves some out. The repertoire holds approximately 180,000 clones, with approximately 85% as singletons. The specimen was peripheral blood. These TCRs come from a woman aged 80 or over with acute or convalescent COVID-19.

The chain uses TRBV10-1 and TRBJ2-7; possible D gene TRBD1, 6 bases. V was shortened by 5 bases and J by 5 bases, with 13 bases between the two germline ends. The CDR3 runs 13 residues. CDR1 WNHNN and CDR2 SYGVQD come from the germline V gene (reference sequence). CDR3 sequence: CASSRFRGDEQYF. In nucleotides, the CDR3 is TGCGCCAGCAGTAGGTTCAGGGGTGACGAGCAGTACTTC.

A single count supports this clone. The gene calls are TRBV2 and TRBJ2-1; TRBD2 matches at 7 bases. The CDR3 sequence is 12 residues long. V lost 10 bases and J lost 7; bases outside the gene matches: 7. Germline lookup yields CDR1 SNHLY and CDR2 FYNNEI. This chain's CDR3 is CANGDYRNEQFF. The CDR3 DNA reads TGTGCCAACGGGGACTACCGGAATGAGCAGTTCTTC. The variable domain in full, completed from reference TRBV2 and TRBJ2-1, reads EPEVTQTPSHQVTQMGQEVILRCVPISNHLYFYWYRQILGQKVEFLVSFYNNEISEKSEIFDDQFSVERPDGSNFTLKIRSTKLEDSAMYFCANGDYRNEQFFGPGTRLTVL.

This chain uses TRBV4-1 with TRBJ2-7, with D possibly matching TRBD1 (5 bases). The CDR3 extends over 14 amino acids. Per germline, CDR1 MGHRA and CDR2 YSYEKL. V was trimmed by 1 base and J by 2 bases, leaving 9 bases between them. CDR3 in amino acids: CASSQALGAYEQYF. In nucleotides, the CDR3 is TGCGCCAGCAGCCAAGCATTAGGGGCCTACGAGCAGTACTTC.

The chain couples TRBV7-9 to TRBJ1-2; no clear D. V was trimmed by 5 bases and J by 7 bases, leaving 14 bases between them. In germline, CDR1 is SEHNR, CDR2 FQNEAQ (reference sequence). The CDR3 totals 13 residues. CDR3 region: CASSLEVPGGYTF. In DNA form, the CDR3 reads TGTGCCAGCAGCCTGGAGGTCCCCGGTGGCTACACCTTC.

This clone was observed a handful of times. The genes are TRBV5-4 and TRBJ1-1; D gene ambiguous. Between the trimmed V and J ends, which lost 0 bases and 4 bases, there was a span of 13 bases. Germline CDR1 SGHNT, CDR2 YYREEE (reference sequence). The CDR3 is 15 amino acids. DNA of the CDR3: TGTGCCAGCAGCTTGGGAGGGTTCGAGGCCACTGAAGCTTTCTTT. Protein product: CASSLGGFEATEAFF. Full variable domain (outside the CDR3, taken from reference TRBV5-4 and TRBJ1-1): ETGVTQSPTHLIKTRGQQVTLRCSSQSGHNTVSWYQQALGQGPQFIFQYYREEENGRGNFPPRFSGLQFPNYSSELNVNALELDDSALYLCASSLGGFEATEAFFGQGTRLTVV.

This clone has only one observation. The V call is TRBV19, the J call TRBJ2-1, with TRBD1 as a possible D gene (6 bases). The CDR3 extends over 14 amino acids. Trimming pared 5 bases from V and 0 bases from J, leaving 8 bases between. Germline assignment: CDR1 LNHDA and CDR2 SQIVND (reference sequence). The CDR3 loop reads CASSGQSSYNEQFF. The DNA for the CDR3 is TGTGCCAGTAGTGGACAGAGCTCCTACAATGAGCAGTTCTTC.

This clone was observed a handful of times. CDR3 coding DNA: TGTGCCAGCAGCCCCTTCGCGGTTTCCTACGAGCAGTACTTC. This translates into CASSPFAVSYEQYF. This chain joins TRBV3-1 (or the pseudogene TRBV3-2) and TRBJ2-7, with D hard to call. CDR1 LGHDT and CDR2 YNNKEL come from the germline V gene (reference sequence). The CDR3 extends over 14 amino acids. The ends were cut back, 4 bases at V and 1 base at J, with 11 bases in the middle.

The sample holds one count of this clone. V is TRBV19 and J is TRBJ2-3; D unresolved. V was shortened by 4 bases and J by 8 bases, with 10 bases between the two germline ends. Germline CDR1 reads LNHDA; CDR2 reads SQIVND (reference sequence). The CDR3 contains 12 residues. CDR3 sequence (DNA): TGTGCCAGTAGTACCCGCACGGGTACGCAGTATTTT. This gives the protein CASSTRTGTQYF.

This rearrangement joins TRBV7-6 to TRBJ2-1; 8 positions agree with TRBD2. V lost 4 bases, J lost 4 bases, and 6 bases stayed unmatched. Germline V lookup: CDR1 SGHVS, CDR2 FNYEAQ. The CDR3 loop spans 15 amino acids. CDR3 sequence (DNA): TGTGCCAGCAGCTCCGAAGCGGGAGCTTACAATGAGCAGTTCTTC. It yields the protein CASSSEAGAYNEQFF.

V gene TRBV4-3 combines with J gene TRBJ2-3, with D possibly being TRBD1 (5 bases). The CDR3 runs 17 residues. Germline-derived CDR1 and CDR2 are LGHNA and YSLEER. V lost 0 bases and J lost 5, with 18 bases in between. The CDR3 reads CASSQDEDTQVGDTQYF. In DNA form, the CDR3 reads TGCGCCAGCAGCCAAGATGAGGACACCCAGGTAGGAGATACGCAGTATTTT.

The CDR3, as DNA: TGTGCCAGCAGCAAAGCCAGGGGCCTGAACACTGAAGCTTTCTTT. Translation gives CASSKARGLNTEAFF. The rearrangement uses TRBV21-1 and TRBJ1-1; TRBD1 is taken as the D call from the table, unchecked against the DNA. TRBV21-1 is a known pseudogene. CDR3 size: 15 residues.

This rearrangement joins TRBV3-1 (or the pseudogene TRBV3-2) to TRBJ2-7; D might be TRBD1 (6 bases). Germline loops: CDR1 LGHDT, CDR2 YNNKEL (reference sequence). Trimming shortened V by 7 bases and J by 2 bases, and 12 bases separated the two germline ends. The CDR3 spans 13 residues. The CDR3 sequence: CASTTAGAYEQYF. The CDR3 DNA sequence: TGTGCCAGCACAACGGCAGGGGCCTACGAGCAGTACTTC.

This chain joins TRBV7-9 and TRBJ2-7; TRBD1 aligns across 11 bases. Germline lookup yields CDR1 SEHNR and CDR2 FQNEAQ (reference sequence). V shed 7 bases and J 4 bases; nucleotides not matched to a gene: 9. This CDR3 is 15 amino acids long. The CDR3 region has the DNA TGTGCCAGCAACCACGTCGGACAGGGGGCGTACGAGCAGTACTTC. Translated: CASNHVGQGAYEQYF. Looking up the rest from reference TRBV7-9 and TRBJ2-7 gives the full variable domain: DTGVSQNPRHKITKRGQNVTFRCDPISEHNRLYWYRQTLGQGPEFLTYFQNEAQLEKSRLLSDRFSAERPKGSFSTLEIQRTEQGDSAMYLCASNHVGQGAYEQYFGPGTRLTVT.

V gene TRBV6-5 combines with J gene TRBJ1-6; D unresolved. V was clipped by 0 bases and J by 7 bases, with 13 bases between them. The CDR3 consists of 16 residues. The germline V gene encodes CDR1 MNHEY and CDR2 SVGAGI. CDR3 region: CASSYSMETPNSPLHF. CDR3 sequence (DNA): TGTGCCAGCAGTTACTCGATGGAGACGCCGAATTCACCCCTCCACTTT.

The V gene is TRBV19, the J gene TRBJ1-2; possibly TRBD1 for D (5 bases). Trimming pared 3 bases from V and 3 bases from J, leaving 8 bases between. From germline, CDR1 is LNHDA and CDR2 SQIVND (reference sequence). This CDR3 is 13 amino acids long. CDR3 DNA sequence: TGTGCCAGTAGTATCGGGGGGGACTATGGCTACACCTTC. Its protein product is CASSIGGDYGYTF.

This clone was seen just once. The CDR3 protein is CASSIPPSEQYF. The CDR3 DNA reads as TGTGCCAGTAGTATTCCCCCCTCCGAGCAGTACTTC. The chain combines TRBV19 with TRBJ2-7, with D uncertain. Trimming took off 3 bases at V and 6 bases at J, with 9 bases between the two ends. Germline CDR1 reads LNHDA; CDR2 reads SQIVND (reference sequence). CDR3 length: 12 amino acids.

This clone was observed a handful of times. The gene calls are TRBV2 and TRBJ2-2; D not certain. The V end lost 5 bases, the J end lost 1 base, and 8 bases lay between the germline ends. Germline V gene lookup returns CDR1 SNHLY and CDR2 FYNNEI. This CDR3 has 14 amino acids. The CDR3 nucleotides are TGTGCCAGCAGTCTAGGTGGGAACACCGGGGAGCTGTTTTTT. This translates into CASSLGGNTGELFF.

The rearrangement links TRBV7-2 to TRBJ1-5, with 9 positions matching TRBD1. CDR3 length: 16 residues. Germline lookup yields CDR1 SGHTA and CDR2 FQGNSA. V lost 5 bases to trimming and J lost 4 bases; unmatched junction nucleotides: 9. The CDR3 region has the DNA TGTGCCAGCAGCCCTGGTGGGGGACAGGGAAATCAGCCCCAGCATTTT. It codes for CASSPGGGQGNQPQHF.

The chain links TRBV10-3 to TRBJ1-1; D gene uncertain. CDR3 length: 14 residues. Trimming stripped 4 bases from V and 0 bases from J, with 9 bases between. Germline loops: CDR1 ENHRY, CDR2 SYGVKD. The CDR3 region is CAISVEGLNTEAFF. CDR3 coding DNA: TGTGCCATCAGTGTTGAGGGTTTGAACACTGAAGCTTTCTTT.

Only one count was recorded for this clone. The genes are TRBV6-1 and TRBJ1-5; possibly TRBD1 for D (6 bases). The CDR3 loop spans 15 amino acids. The V and J ends lost 2 bases and 5 bases respectively, with 13 bases between them. Germline V gene lookup returns CDR1 MNHNS and CDR2 SASEGT. DNA for the CDR3: TGTGCCAGCAGTGAATCCGGGGCAGGGGATCAGCCCCAGCATTTT. Its translation is CASSESGAGDQPQHF.

The chain carries TRBV4-3 and TRBJ2-1; 10 positions match TRBD2. Trimming cost V 0 bases and J 7 bases; bases outside gene matches: 9. The CDR3 sequence is 17 residues long. Germline assignment: CDR1 LGHNA and CDR2 YSLEER. The CDR3 loop is CASSQDLERGGRNEQFF. For the CDR3, the DNA is TGCGCCAGCAGCCAAGATTTGGAGCGGGGGGGCCGGAATGAGCAGTTCTTC.

The genes are TRBV5-6 and TRBJ1-2; TRBD1 aligns across 7 bases. This CDR3 region has 15 residues. Germline CDR1 reads SGHDT; CDR2 reads YYEEEE. Trimming at V came to 1 base and at J to 5 bases, leaving 8 bases not matched to a gene. CDR3 bases: TGTGCCAGCAGCTTGTTTCTAGGGGGCGGTTATGGCTACACCTTC. It translates to CASSLFLGGGYGYTF.

Only one count was recorded for this clone. The rearrangement joins TRBV27 to TRBJ2-7; possible D gene TRBD2, 5 bases. From germline, CDR1 is MNHEY and CDR2 SMNVEV (reference sequence). With 2 bases removed from V and 6 bases from J, the gap between germline ends came to 17 bases. This CDR3 region has 15 residues. For the CDR3, the DNA is TGTGCCAGCAGTTTAGCTCCCACCGGGGAAACCGAGCAGTACTTC. Encoded protein: CASSLAPTGETEQYF.

This clone occurred a few times. The chain has TRBV7-2 and TRBJ2-7, with 7 bases matching TRBD2. Per the germline V gene, CDR1 is SGHTA and CDR2 is FQGNSA. The CDR3 loop spans 15 amino acids. The ends lost 0 bases at V and 4 bases at J; junction bases unmatched: 6. CDR3 region: CASSLAGLADYEQYF. The CDR3 nucleotides read TGTGCCAGCAGCTTAGCGGGCCTAGCGGATTACGAGCAGTACTTC.

The V call is TRBV5-1, the J call TRBJ1-4, with a weak D call TRBD1 (6 bases). Germline V gene lookup returns CDR1 SGHRS and CDR2 YFSETQ. V dropped 1 base and J dropped 8 bases, with 18 bases sitting between them. The CDR3 loop spans 16 amino acids. CDR3 in amino acids: CASSLSAGAGGEKLFF. The DNA of the CDR3 is TGCGCCAGCAGCTTGAGTGCGGGGGCAGGAGGCGAAAAACTGTTTTTT.

The CDR3 bases are TGTGCCAGCTCACCAGTAACTGACACTGAAGCTTTCTTT. Translation gives CASSPVTDTEAFF. The chain joins TRBV18 to TRBJ1-1; D remains unclear. Per germline, CDR1 KGHSH and CDR2 LQKENI. The CDR3 runs 13 residues. V dropped 2 bases and J dropped 3 bases, with 7 bases sitting between them.

This clone was counted only a few times. The V gene is TRBV6-5, the J gene TRBJ1-5, with 7 positions matching TRBD1. Trimming removed 5 bases from V and 4 bases from J; junction bases left unmatched: 5. The CDR3 consists of 14 residues. From germline, CDR1 is MNHEY and CDR2 SVGAGI. The CDR3 nucleotides are TGTGCCAGCAGTCCGGACAGGACAAATCAGCCCCAGCATTTT. Encoded protein: CASSPDRTNQPQHF.

A single count supports this clone. The CDR3 bases are TGTGCCAGCAGCCCGAGGGTGCCTGGGAACACTGAAGCTTTCTTT. It codes for CASSPRVPGNTEAFF. V and J are TRBV7-7 and TRBJ1-1; D ambiguous. V gave up 5 bases and J gave up 1 base, with 14 bases separating them. CDR1 and CDR2 (germline): SSHAT, FNYEAQ (reference sequence). The CDR3 is 15 amino acids. Full variable domain (outside the CDR3, taken from reference TRBV7-7 and TRBJ1-1): GAGVSQSPRYKVTKRGQDVTLRCDPISSHATLYWYQQALGQGPEFLTYFNYEAQPDKSGLPSDRFSAERPEGSISTLTIQRTEQRDSAMYRCASSPRVPGNTEAFFGQGTRLTVV.

The J gene is TRBJ1-4, the V gene TRBV2, with D uncertain. This CDR3 contains 15 residues. V shed 7 bases and J shed 0 bases, with 12 bases lying between them. Germline loops: CDR1 SNHLY, CDR2 FYNNEI. CDR3 sequence: CASNEVAATNEKLFF. In nucleotides, the CDR3 is TGTGCCAGCAACGAGGTAGCAGCAACTAATGAAAAACTGTTTTTT. The full variable domain, in which reference TRBV2 and TRBJ1-4 provide the parts outside the CDR3, is EPEVTQTPSHQVTQMGQEVILRCVPISNHLYFYWYRQILGQKVEFLVSFYNNEISEKSEIFDDQFSVERPDGSNFTLKIRSTKLEDSAMYFCASNEVAATNEKLFFGSGTQLSVL.

The V and J genes are TRBV6-5 and TRBJ1-1; D is undetermined. This CDR3 spans 14 amino acids. Germline CDR1 is MNHEY and CDR2 is SVGAGI. Trimming pared 7 bases from V and 5 bases from J, leaving 17 bases between. CDR3 amino acids: CASKIERAGTEAFF. CDR3 in DNA: TGTGCCAGCAAGATTGAAAGGGCGGGAACTGAAGCTTTCTTT.

The chain employs TRBV10-3 and TRBJ1-4, with no clear D. Trimming removed 2 bases at V and 5 bases at J, with 9 bases between. The CDR3 has 14 residues. CDR1 ENHRY and CDR2 SYGVKD come from the germline V gene. DNA of the CDR3: TGTGCCATCAGTGAGGGACTGATGAATGAAAAACTGTTTTTT. This encodes CAISEGLMNEKLFF.

V and J are TRBV19 and TRBJ1-2, with TRBD1 matching over 8 bases. There are 15 residues in the CDR3. The V gene's germline CDR1 is LNHDA and CDR2 SQIVND (reference sequence). Unmatched junction bases numbered 11, after V lost 5 bases and J lost 6 bases. CDR3 sequence (DNA): TGTGCCAGTAGTGACGGACAGGGCTGGATAGATGGCTACACCTTC. Translation gives CASSDGQGWIDGYTF. The full variable domain, with the rest looked up from reference TRBV19 and TRBJ1-2, is DGGITQSPKYLFRKEGQNVTLSCEQNLNHDAMYWYRQDPGQGLRLIYYSQIVNDFQKGDIAEGYSVSREKKESFPLTVTSAQKNPTAFYLCASSDGQGWIDGYTFGSGTRLTVV.